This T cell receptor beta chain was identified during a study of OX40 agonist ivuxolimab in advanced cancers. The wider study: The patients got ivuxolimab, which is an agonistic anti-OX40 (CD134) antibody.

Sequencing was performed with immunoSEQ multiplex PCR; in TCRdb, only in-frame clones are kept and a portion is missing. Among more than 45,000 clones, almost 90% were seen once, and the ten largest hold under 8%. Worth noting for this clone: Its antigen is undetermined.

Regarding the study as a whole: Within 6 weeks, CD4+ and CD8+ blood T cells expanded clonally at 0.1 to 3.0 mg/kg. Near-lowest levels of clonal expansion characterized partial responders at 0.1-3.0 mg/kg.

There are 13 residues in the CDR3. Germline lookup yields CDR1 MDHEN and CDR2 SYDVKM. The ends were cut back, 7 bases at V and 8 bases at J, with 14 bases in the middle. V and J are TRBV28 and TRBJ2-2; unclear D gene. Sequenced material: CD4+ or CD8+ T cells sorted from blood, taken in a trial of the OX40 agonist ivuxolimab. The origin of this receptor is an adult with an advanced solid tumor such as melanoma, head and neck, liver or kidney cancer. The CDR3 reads CASTRPPEGELFF. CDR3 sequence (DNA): TGTGCCAGCACCCGGCCCCCTGAGGGGGAGCTGTTTTTT.